This T cell receptor (beta chain) emerged from a study of T cells in Graves' hyperthyroidism and ophthalmopathy. Study in general: Peripheral blood sampling occurred at initial diagnosis, before any treatment.

Study-level findings and limits: In blood, most of the thyroid clonotypes expanded above 0.001 were also present. With a median lead of 6.5 months before onset, the model predicted ophthalmopathy.

Amplification yielded TCR beta CDR3 regions, with RNA transcripts as the source. HTBI primers were the set used in a first-round RT-PCR of the TCR CDR3. TCRdb called the multiplex PCR reads again in MiXCR, with one record for every CDR3 protein. The sample has a few hundred thousand distinct CDR3 sequences; around 14% are singletons. The V and J ends lost 0 bases and 4 bases, in that order; junction bases with no gene match: 11. The CDR3 sequence is 18 residues long. Germline V gene data show CDR1 as SGHNT and CDR2 as YENEEA. Over 9 ml of fresh peripheral blood supplied the PBMCs. For this clonotype: No antigen is known for it.

The chain links TRBV11-3 to TRBJ2-2; 7 nucleotides line up with TRBD2. The sequence was collected from a woman in her thirties with Graves' hyperthyroidism. The sample taken for sequencing was blood. CDR3 amino acids: CASSLDAGLGEVTGELFF. Here the CDR3 DNA reads TGTGCCAGCAGCTTAGACGCTGGACTAGGGGAGGTCACCGGGGAGCTGTTTTTT.